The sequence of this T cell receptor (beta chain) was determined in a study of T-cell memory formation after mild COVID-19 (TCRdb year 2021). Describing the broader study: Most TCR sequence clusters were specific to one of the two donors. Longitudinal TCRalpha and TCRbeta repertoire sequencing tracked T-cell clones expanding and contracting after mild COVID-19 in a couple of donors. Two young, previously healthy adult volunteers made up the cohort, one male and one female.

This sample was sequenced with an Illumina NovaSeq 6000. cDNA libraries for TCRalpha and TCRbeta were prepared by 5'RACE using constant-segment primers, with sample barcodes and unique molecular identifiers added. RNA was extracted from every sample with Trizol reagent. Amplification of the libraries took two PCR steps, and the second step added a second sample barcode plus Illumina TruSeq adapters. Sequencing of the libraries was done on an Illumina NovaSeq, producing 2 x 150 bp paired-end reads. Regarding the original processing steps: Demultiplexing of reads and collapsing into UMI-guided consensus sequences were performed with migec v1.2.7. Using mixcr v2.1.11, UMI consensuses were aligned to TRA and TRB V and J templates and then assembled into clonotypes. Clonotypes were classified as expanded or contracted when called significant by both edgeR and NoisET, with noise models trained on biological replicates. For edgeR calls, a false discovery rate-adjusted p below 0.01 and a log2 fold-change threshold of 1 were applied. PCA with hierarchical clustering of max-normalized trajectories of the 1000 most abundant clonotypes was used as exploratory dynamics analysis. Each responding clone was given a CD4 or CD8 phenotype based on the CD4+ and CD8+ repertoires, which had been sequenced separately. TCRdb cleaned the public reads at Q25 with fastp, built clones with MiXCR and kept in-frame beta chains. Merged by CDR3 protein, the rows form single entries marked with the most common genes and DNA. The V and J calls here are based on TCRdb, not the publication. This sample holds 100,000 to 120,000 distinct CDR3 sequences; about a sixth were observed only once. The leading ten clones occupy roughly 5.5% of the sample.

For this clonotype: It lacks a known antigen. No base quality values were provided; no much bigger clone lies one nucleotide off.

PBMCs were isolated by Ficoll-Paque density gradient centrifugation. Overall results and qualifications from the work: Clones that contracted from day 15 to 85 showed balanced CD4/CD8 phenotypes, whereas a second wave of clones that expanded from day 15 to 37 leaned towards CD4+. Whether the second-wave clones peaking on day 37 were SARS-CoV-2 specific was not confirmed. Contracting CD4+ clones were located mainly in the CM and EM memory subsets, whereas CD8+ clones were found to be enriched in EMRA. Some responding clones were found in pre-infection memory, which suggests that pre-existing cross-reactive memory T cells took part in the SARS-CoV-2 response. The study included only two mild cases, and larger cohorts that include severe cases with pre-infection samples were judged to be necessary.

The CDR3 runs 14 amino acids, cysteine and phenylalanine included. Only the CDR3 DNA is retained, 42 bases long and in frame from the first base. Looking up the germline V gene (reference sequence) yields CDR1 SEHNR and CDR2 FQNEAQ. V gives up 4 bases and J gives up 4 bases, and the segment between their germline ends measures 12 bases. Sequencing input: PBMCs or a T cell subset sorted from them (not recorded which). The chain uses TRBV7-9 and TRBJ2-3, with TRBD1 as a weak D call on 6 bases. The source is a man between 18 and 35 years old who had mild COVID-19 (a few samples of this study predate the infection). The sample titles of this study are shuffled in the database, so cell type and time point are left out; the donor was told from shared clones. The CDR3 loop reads CASSWGHVADTQYF. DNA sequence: TGTGCCAGCAGCTGGGGACACGTCGCAGATACGCAGTATTTT.